These 23 T cell receptor beta chains were sequenced from one sample in a study of regulatory T cells in long-lasting Graves disease. Through Arm-PCR of CDR3 regions and iRepertoire HTBI primers, TCR beta libraries were built. TCRdb recomputed calls from the multiplex PCR reads with MiXCR, one row per CDR3 protein. The repertoire holds about 620,000 distinct CDR3 sequences, with less than 20% as singletons. The sample's time point: newly diagnosed GD, antithyroid drugs for less than 3 months. Following extraction of RNA from PBMCs, that RNA was used to make the TCR library. The sample was also reused in another study, on T cells in Graves' hyperthyroidism and ophthalmopathy.

This specimen was peripheral blood mononuclear cells (PBMCs), taken at new diagnosis, from a patient treated with antithyroid drugs. These receptors originate from a woman in her thirties with Graves disease.

The sample holds a few counts of this clonotype. The chain combines TRBV6-2 or TRBV6-3 with TRBJ2-1; D not resolved. CDR3 size: 15 residues. Germline values: CDR1 MNHEY, CDR2 SVGEGT. Trimming took 6 bases from V and 4 from J, leaving 16 bases between them. The CDR3 nucleotides are TGTGCCAGCAGCTCCGACCACTTACAATACAATGAGCAGTTCTTC. It encodes CASSSDHLQYNEQFF.

As concerns this clonotype: This may come from a read error, since a much larger clone is one base off. The J gene is TRBJ1-2, the V gene TRBV6-1, with D unclear. Trimming left V 2 bases short and J 8 bases short, with 9 bases between. There are 12 residues in the CDR3. The germline gives CDR1 MNHNS, CDR2 SASEGT. The CDR3 loop reads CASSEFRWGYTF. The CDR3 bases are TGTGCCAGCAGTGAATTTCGGTGGGGCTACACCTTC.

This clonotype was detected only a few times. V and J are TRBV5-1 and TRBJ2-7; D is unclear. The CDR3 loop spans 13 amino acids. The V gene lost 0 bases and the J gene lost 5 bases, with 9 bases spanning the gap. Germline V CDR1 and CDR2: SGHRS, YFSETQ. In DNA, the CDR3 is TGCGCCAGCAGCTTGGTTCCCTATAACGAGCAGTACTTC. Translated, it gives CASSLVPYNEQYF.

This clonotype was found many times. The chain couples TRBV6-2 or TRBV6-3 to TRBJ2-7; a weak D match, TRBD2 (5 bases). V was trimmed by 5 bases and J by 9 bases, leaving 14 bases between them. This CDR3 has 12 residues. Germline CDR1 reads MNHEY; CDR2 reads SVGEGT. The CDR3 spells CASSEDWLGQYF. The DNA of the CDR3 is TGTGCCAGCAGTGAGGACTGGCTGGGGCAGTACTTC.

The sample holds many counts of this clonotype. The chain employs TRBV19 and TRBJ1-5; unclear D gene. V lost 3 bases, J lost 2 bases, and 17 bases lay in between. CDR1 LNHDA and CDR2 SQIVND come from the germline V gene (reference sequence). CDR3 length: 17 residues. The DNA for the CDR3 is TGTGCCAGTAGTATGGTCTCGGGGTCAGCGGGCAATCAGCCCCAGCATTTT. Protein product: CASSMVSGSAGNQPQHF.

The rearrangement links TRBV20-1 to TRBJ2-1; D remains unclear. This CDR3 comprises 13 residues. Germline assignment: CDR1 DFQATT and CDR2 SNEGSKA (reference sequence). Trimming stripped 3 bases from V and 0 bases from J, with 6 bases between. The CDR3 loop is CSASGNSYNEQFF. CDR3 bases: TGCAGTGCTAGTGGTAACTCCTACAATGAGCAGTTCTTC.

This clonotype has just a few counts. The J gene is TRBJ2-7, the V gene TRBV3-1, with TRBD2 matching 13 bases. J lost 7 bases, V lost 0 bases, and 6 bases had no gene match. Germline lookup yields CDR1 LGHDT and CDR2 YNNKEL (reference sequence). This CDR3 contains 16 residues. The CDR3 bases are TGTGCCAGCAGCCAAGACCGACTAGCGGGAGGAAGGGAGCAGTACTTC. Protein product: CASSQDRLAGGREQYF.

This clonotype was counted many times. V and J are TRBV6-2 or TRBV6-3 and TRBJ1-6; no clear D gene. The V and J ends lost 0 bases and 10 bases respectively, with 16 bases between them. CDR1 and CDR2 (germline): MNHEY, SVGEGT. The CDR3 is made up of 16 amino acids. The DNA for the CDR3 is TGTGCCAGCAGTTACTCGAGCCATCGTCATTTCTCACCCCTCCACTTT. Translated, it gives CASSYSSHRHFSPLHF.

There are a few counts of this clonotype. The chain is built from TRBV20-1 and TRBJ2-5, with TRBD1 identical over 7 bases. The CDR3 is 12 residues long. The germline CDR1 and CDR2 sequences are DFQATT and SNEGSKA (reference sequence). The CDR3 region is CSGTDQQETQYF. DNA of the CDR3: TGCTCCGGGACAGACCAGCAAGAGACCCAGTACTTC.

This clonotype has only a few counts. V is TRBV7-3 and J is TRBJ2-5, with TRBD1 matching over 9 bases. Unmatched junction bases numbered 5, after V lost 2 bases and J lost 4 bases. Germline V gene sequence: CDR1 SGHTA, CDR2 FQGTGA. This CDR3 is built from 15 residues. CDR3 in amino acids: CASSLGWTGAETQYF. CDR3 DNA sequence: TGTGCCAGCAGCTTAGGATGGACAGGGGCAGAGACCCAGTACTTC.

This chain uses TRBV5-1 with TRBJ2-5, with D perhaps matching TRBD2 (5 bases). The CDR3 extends over 15 amino acids. Germline assignment: CDR1 SGHRS and CDR2 YFSETQ. The germline V and J ends were trimmed by 4 bases and 1 base, with 14 bases remaining between them. The CDR3 protein is CASSPGMSGQETQYF. The CDR3 DNA follows: TGCGCCAGCAGCCCCGGGATGAGCGGCCAAGAGACCCAGTACTTC.

The chain has TRBV3-1 and TRBJ2-5; possibly TRBD2 for D (6 bases). CDR3 length: 14 residues. In germline, CDR1 is LGHDT, CDR2 YNNKEL (reference sequence). V was cut by 4 bases and J by 6 bases, with 15 bases left in between. CDR3 protein: CASSPFVGGKTQYF. The CDR3 DNA sequence: TGTGCCAGCAGCCCCTTCGTTGGGGGGAAGACCCAGTACTTC.

This clonotype has just a few counts. The rearrangement links TRBV27 to TRBJ2-1, with no clear D. The CDR3 loop spans 11 amino acids. Trimming shortened V by 8 bases and J by 4 bases, and 6 bases separated the two germline ends. The germline CDR1 and CDR2 sequences are MNHEY and SMNVEV (reference sequence). The CDR3 DNA is TGTGCCAGCGGCCTGTACAATGAGCAGTTCTTC. Protein: CASGLYNEQFF.

In its sample, this clonotype was seen a few times. V is TRBV6-5 and J is TRBJ2-6; 8 bases fit TRBD1. The length of the CDR3 is 19 residues. V shed 1 base and J 0 bases; nucleotides not matched to a gene: 8. Germline V gene data show CDR1 as MNHEY and CDR2 as SVGAGI. CDR3 nucleotides: TGTGCCAGCAGTTACTGGACAGGGATCGAGAGCTCTGGGGCCAACGTCCTGACTTTC. Translation: CASSYWTGIESSGANVLTF.

Note on this clonotype: Just one base apart from a much larger clone, this may be a read error. The V gene is TRBV6-2 or TRBV6-3, the J gene TRBJ2-3, with 7 bases that match TRBD1. Germline assignment: CDR1 MNHEY and CDR2 SVGEGT. The CDR3 loop spans 11 amino acids. This CDR3 reads CSSRGMDTQYF. The CDR3 nucleotides are TGTTCCAGCAGGGGGATGGATACGCAGTATTTT.

Of note for this clonotype: This may stem from a read error, because a much larger clone lies one nucleotide away. The chain is built from TRBV28 and TRBJ1-5; D perhaps matches TRBD1 (6 bases). Germline V CDR1 and CDR2: MDHEN, SYDVKM. The CDR3 consists of 16 residues. This chain's CDR3 is CAGRAWGLGDHQPQHF. For the CDR3, the DNA is TGTGCCGGCAGGGCTTGGGGGCTGGGAGACCATCAGCCCCAGCATTTT.

The V gene is TRBV7-9, the J gene TRBJ1-1, with TRBD1 identical over 7 bases. The germline V gene encodes CDR1 SEHNR and CDR2 FQNEAQ (reference sequence). The CDR3 totals 15 residues. The J segment lost 5 bases and the V segment lost 5 bases, leaving 11 bases of the junction unmatched. The CDR3 loop reads CASSAKGARGTEAFF. The DNA for the CDR3 is TGTGCCAGCAGCGCGAAGGGGGCTCGGGGGACTGAAGCTTTCTTT.

This clonotype appeared a few times. The gene calls are TRBV28 and TRBJ1-2; D unresolved. The germline V and J ends were trimmed by 5 bases and 2 bases, with 9 bases remaining between them. Germline lookup yields CDR1 MDHEN and CDR2 SYDVKM. The CDR3 spans 13 residues. As DNA, the CDR3 is TGTGCCAGCAGTGGTAGATTCAACTATGGCTACACCTTC. Translating gives CASSGRFNYGYTF.

The chain joins TRBV3-1 to TRBJ1-1; 7 bases line up with TRBD1. CDR1 and CDR2 from the germline V gene are LGHDT and YNNKEL (reference sequence). The CDR3 is 14 residues long. With V trimmed by 2 bases and J by 6 bases, 6 bases remained unmatched. CDR3 sequence (DNA): TGTGCCAGCAGCCAACCCTTCGGACAGGCTGAAGCTTTCTTT. Translation: CASSQPFGQAEAFF.

In its sample, this clonotype was seen a few times. This rearrangement joins TRBV20-1 to TRBJ1-1; D call uncertain. Germline-derived CDR1 and CDR2 are DFQATT and SNEGSKA (reference sequence). V lost 1 base, J lost 4 bases, and 13 bases lay in between. There are 14 residues in the CDR3. CDR3 nucleotide sequence: TGCAGTGCTAGAGGGCCTGGGAAGGTCACTGAAGCTTTCTTT. Residues: CSARGPGKVTEAFF.

This clonotype was picked up many times. The rearrangement joins TRBV11-2 to TRBJ2-3; D gene uncertain. The germline gives CDR1 SGHAT, CDR2 FQNNGV. The V and J ends lost 4 bases and 0 bases respectively, with 11 bases between them. This CDR3 region has 15 residues. The CDR3 sequence: CASSYGGESTDTQYF. The CDR3, as DNA: TGTGCCAGCAGCTATGGTGGGGAAAGCACAGATACGCAGTATTTT.

At least ten counts were recorded for this clonotype. The genes are TRBV7-8 and TRBJ2-3; the D is unclear. Germline V CDR1 and CDR2: SGHVS, FQNEAQ. CDR3 length: 15 amino acids. The germline V and J ends were trimmed by 5 bases and 3 bases, with 15 bases remaining between them. The CDR3 DNA is TGTGCCAGCAGCCCCCCCCGTTGGCTGACAGATACGCAGTATTTT. Amino acid sequence: CASSPPRWLTDTQYF.

The chain couples TRBV5-1 to TRBJ2-2; D is ambiguous. The V and J ends lost 3 bases and 0 bases respectively, with 15 bases between them. Germline CDR1 reads SGHRS; CDR2 reads YFSETQ. This CDR3 has 17 residues. The CDR3 DNA sequence: TGCGCCAGCAGCTCAGACGCAGGAGTCACGAACACCGGGGAGCTGTTTTTT. The encoded protein is CASSSDAGVTNTGELFF.